The TCR beta chain under discussion was sequenced for a study of blood T cells in healthy people across ages. The authors extracted at least 6 micrograms of total RNA per sample. V was clipped by 5 bases and J by 5 bases; unmatched bases: 14. The CDR3 runs to 18 residues. Germline V CDR1 and CDR2: SGHTA, FQGNSA. Alongside a J-beta primer mix, a sample-barcoded 5' primer served in a second PCR lasting 7 to 11 cycles. Each cDNA molecule carried a tag from a template-switch adaptor that contained 12 random nucleotides. TCRdb redid the calling of the 5' RACE reads with MiXCR, one entry per CDR3 protein. The sample shows some 1,800,000 distinct CDR3 sequences, about two fifths of them seen only once. This clonotype was detected only a few times.

The source of this sequence is a human donor in good health. The sample comprised blood. This chain uses TRBV7-2 with TRBJ2-1; 11 bases align to TRBD2. The CDR3 nucleotides read TGTGCCAGCAGCCTACTAGCGGGGGCCCTACTCCGACACAATGAGCAGTTCTTC. Translation: CASSLLAGALLRHNEQFF.